A selection of T cell receptor beta chains follows, all from one sample in a study of blood T cell repertoires in COVID-19. Assay used: immunoSEQ multiplex PCR; TCRdb lists only in-frame clones, some missing. The repertoire has about 110,000 clones, about 75% of them found once; the top ten carry more than 15%. The sample comprised peripheral blood. The receptors derive from a woman older than 75 with active or convalescent COVID-19. The CDR3 runs from the conserved cysteine through the conserved F or W. A D gene is named only where the DNA matches it firmly. Expanded clones are given a class, and other clones once, few, many or no size at all.

>-|TRBJ2-1|16|TRBV4-1|-
CASSQNPGLGGNEQFF
TGCGCCAGCAGCCAAAACCCGGGACTCGGCGGGAATGAGCAGTTCTTC
>-|TRBJ1-4|15|TRBV18|TRBD1
CASSPSGTGSEKLFF
TGTGCCAGCTCTCCTTCCGGGACAGGTAGTGAAAAACTGTTTTTT
>once|TRBJ2-3|13|TRBV4-1|-
CASSPAGADTQYF
TGCGCCAGCAGCCCCGCGGGCGCAGATACGCAGTATTTT
>-|TRBJ2-2|14|TRBV2|-
CASRRTGRTGELFF
TGTGCCAGCAGGAGGACGGGAAGGACCGGGGAGCTGTTTTTT
>-|TRBJ1-4|15|TRBV19|-
CASSINGPRGEKLFF
TGTGCCAGTAGTATAAACGGACCTCGAGGGGAAAAACTGTTTTTT
>-|TRBJ2-1|13|TRBV7-3|-
CASSSQRDNEQFF
TGTGCCAGCAGCTCCCAGCGGGACAATGAGCAGTTCTTC
>-|TRBJ1-1|14|TRBV30|-
CAWRPGHRNTEAFF
TGTGCCTGGAGGCCGGGACACAGGAACACTGAAGCTTTCTTT
>few|TRBJ2-7|13|TRBV25-1|TRBD2
CASSDWTSDEQYF
TGTGCCAGCAGTGACTGGACTAGCGACGAGCAGTACTTC
>few|TRBJ2-7|15|TRBV5-1|TRBD2
CASSLWASGSYEQYF
TGCGCCAGCAGCTTGTGGGCTAGCGGGAGTTATGAGCAGTACTTC
>-|TRBJ1-2|15|TRBV5-4|-
CASSLVQSWNYGYTF
TGTGCCAGCAGCTTGGTACAGTCCTGGAACTATGGCTACACCTTC
>few|TRBJ2-1|16|TRBV5-1|TRBD2
CASSLDSGGSYNEQFF
TGCGCCAGCAGCTTGGATAGCGGGGGTTCCTACAATGAGCAGTTCTTC
>-|TRBJ1-1|15|TRBV7-3|-
CASSLSPNGLTEAFF
TGTGCCAGCAGCTTATCCCCGAATGGGCTCACTGAAGCTTTCTTT
>-|TRBJ2-1|16|TRBV4-2|TRBD2
CASSPNGGGRVNEQFF
TGTGCCAGCAGCCCAAACGGTGGCGGGAGGGTAAATGAGCAGTTCTTC
>-|TRBJ2-2|16|TRBV4-2|TRBD2
CASSQWGGTNTGELFF
TGTGCCAGCAGCCAATGGGGGGGAACGAACACCGGGGAGCTGTTTTTT
>-|TRBJ2-4|13|TRBV7-3|TRBD1
CASSMNRGDIQYF
TGTGCCAGCAGCATGAACAGGGGAGACATTCAGTACTTC
>-|TRBJ2-2|16|TRBV7-6|TRBD2
CASSSLAGGRAGELFF
TGTGCCAGCAGCTCCCTAGCGGGAGGTAGGGCCGGGGAGCTGTTTTTT
>-|TRBJ1-6|14|TRBV2|-
CASSESGRFSPLHF
TGTGCCAGCAGTGAATCTGGCAGGTTTTCACCCCTCCACTTT
>once|TRBJ2-2|16|TRBV18|-
CASSPAGQRNTGELFF
TGTGCCAGCTCACCAGCGGGACAGAGGAACACCGGGGAGCTGTTTTTT
>-|TRBJ1-4|13|TRBV6-2/TRBV6-3|-
CASSYTRGGKLFF
TGTGCCAGCAGTTACACCCGGGGTGGAAAACTGTTTTTT
>once|TRBJ2-1|16|TRBV7-3|TRBD1
CASSSSGQGSYNEQFF
TGTGCCAGCAGCTCGTCCGGACAGGGCTCCTACAATGAGCAGTTCTTC
>-|TRBJ2-1|16|TRBV5-1|TRBD1
CASSRTGTGVDNEQFF
TGCGCCAGCAGTCGTACCGGGACAGGGGTGGACAATGAGCAGTTCTTC
>-|TRBJ2-2|15|TRBV5-1|TRBD2
CASSLNPGGTGELFF
TGCGCCAGCAGCTTGAACCCGGGGGGCACCGGGGAGCTGTTTTTT
>-|TRBJ2-1|15|TRBV6-5|TRBD2
CASRTLAGGYNEQFF
TGTGCCAGCAGGACCCTAGCGGGAGGGTACAATGAGCAGTTCTTC
>-|TRBJ2-7|15|TRBV10-3|TRBD1
CAISESGQGPYEQYF
TGTGCCATCAGTGAGTCAGGACAGGGACCCTACGAGCAGTACTTC
>-|TRBJ2-4|14|TRBV5-1|TRBD1
CASSFGDSINIQYF
TGCGCCAGCAGCTTTGGGGACAGCATAAACATTCAGTACTTC
>-|TRBJ1-2|14|TRBV2|TRBD1
CASSALTGKGGYTF
TGTGCCAGCAGTGCCTTGACAGGGAAAGGTGGCTACACCTTC
>-|TRBJ1-1|14|TRBV19|-
CASSAVQGYTEAFF
TGTGCCAGTAGTGCCGTACAGGGTTACACTGAAGCTTTCTTT
>-|TRBJ1-2|13|TRBV7-2|-
CASSLSHRDGYTF
TGTGCCAGCAGCTTAAGCCACAGGGATGGCTACACCTTC
>few|TRBJ1-4|15|TRBV3-1/TRBV3-2|-
CASSQRQITNEKLFF
TGTGCCAGCAGCCAGAGACAGATAACTAATGAAAAACTGTTTTTT
>few|TRBJ1-5|12|TRBV30|-
CAWSDPGQPQHF
TGTGCCTGGAGTGACCCCGGTCAGCCCCAGCATTTT
>-|TRBJ1-2|13|TRBV2|-
CASSREGYYGYTF
TGTGCCAGCAGTCGAGAGGGATACTATGGCTACACCTTC
>once|TRBJ1-5|13|TRBV19|-
CASSIRGGQPQHF
TGTGCCAGTAGTATAAGGGGGGGGCAGCCCCAGCATTTT
>-|TRBJ1-2|16|TRBV4-1|-
CASSQEGRGEHYGYTF
TGCGCCAGCAGCCAAGAGGGGAGAGGAGAGCACTATGGCTACACCTTC
>once|TRBJ2-3|11|TRBV12-3/TRBV12-4|-
CASSLGGTQYF
TGTGCCAGCAGTTTGGGAGGTACGCAGTATTTT
>once|TRBJ1-2|13|TRBV28|-
CASSLDSARGYTF
TGTGCCAGCAGTCTGGACAGTGCTCGGGGCTACACCTTC
>once|TRBJ2-2|16|TRBV7-2|TRBD2
CASSLVAGVWAGELFF
TGTGCCAGCAGTTTGGTAGCGGGAGTCTGGGCCGGGGAGCTGTTTTTT
>once|TRBJ2-5|13|TRBV3-1/TRBV3-2|TRBD2
CASRTSGLETQYF
TGTGCCAGCAGAACTAGCGGGCTAGAGACCCAGTACTTC
>-|TRBJ2-5|16|TRBV19|TRBD2
CASRNLVAGVVETQYF
TGTGCCAGTAGGAACCTAGTGGCGGGAGTGGTGGAGACCCAGTACTTC
>-|TRBJ1-2|14|TRBV5-6|-
CASSLGGYSYGYTF
TGTGCCAGCAGCTTGGGAGGGTATAGCTATGGCTACACCTTC
>-|TRBJ1-1|14|TRBV25-1|-
CASSEGGLNTEAFF
TGTGCCAGCAGTGAAGGGGGGTTGAACACTGAAGCTTTCTTT
>once|TRBJ1-6|16|TRBV7-8|-
CASSLSVAGPDSPLHF
TGTGCCAGCAGCTTATCGGTAGCCGGCCCAGATTCACCCCTCCACTTT
>-|TRBJ1-1|13|TRBV6-5|TRBD1
CASHNRGDTEAFF
TGTGCCAGCCACAACAGGGGAGACACTGAAGCTTTCTTT
>-|TRBJ2-7|14|TRBV5-4|-
CASSKGNRGYEQYF
TGTGCCAGCAGCAAGGGAAATAGGGGCTACGAGCAGTACTTC
>once|TRBJ1-2|13|TRBV5-6|TRBD1
CASSLARGYGYTF
TGTGCCAGCAGCTTGGCCAGGGGGTATGGCTACACCTTC
>-|TRBJ2-1|15|TRBV2|TRBD2
CASSYLAGTYNEQFF
TGTGCCAGCAGCTACCTAGCGGGGACCTACAATGAGCAGTTCTTC
>-|TRBJ1-2|13|TRBV3-1/TRBV3-2|TRBD1
CASSLTGGVGYTF
TGTGCCAGCAGTCTAACAGGGGGCGTTGGCTACACCTTC
>-|TRBJ2-7|14|TRBV6-2/TRBV6-3|-
CASSYDPSSYEQYF
TGTGCCAGCAGTTACGATCCCAGCTCCTACGAGCAGTACTTC
>-|TRBJ2-7|14|TRBV10-2|TRBD2
CASTLTSGDYEQYF
TGCGCCAGCACTTTGACTAGCGGGGACTACGAGCAGTACTTC